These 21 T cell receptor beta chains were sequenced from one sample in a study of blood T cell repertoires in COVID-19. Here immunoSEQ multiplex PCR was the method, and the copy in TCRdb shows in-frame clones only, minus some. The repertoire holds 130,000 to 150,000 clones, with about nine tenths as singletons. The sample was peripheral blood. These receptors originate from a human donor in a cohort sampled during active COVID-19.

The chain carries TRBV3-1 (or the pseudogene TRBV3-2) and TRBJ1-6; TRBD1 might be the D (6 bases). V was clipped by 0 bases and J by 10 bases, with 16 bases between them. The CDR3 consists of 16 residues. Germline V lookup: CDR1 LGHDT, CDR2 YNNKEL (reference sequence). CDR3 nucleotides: TGTGCCAGCAGCCAAGAGACCGGGACACTCGGGTCACCCCTCCACTTT. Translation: CASSQETGTLGSPLHF.

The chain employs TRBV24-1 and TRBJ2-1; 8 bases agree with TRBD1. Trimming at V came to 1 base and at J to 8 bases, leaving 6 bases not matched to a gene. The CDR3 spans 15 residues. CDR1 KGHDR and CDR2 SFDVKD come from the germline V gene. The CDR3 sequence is CATSDFGTGLDEQFF. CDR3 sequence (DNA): TGTGCCACCAGTGATTTTGGGACAGGCCTCGATGAGCAGTTCTTC.

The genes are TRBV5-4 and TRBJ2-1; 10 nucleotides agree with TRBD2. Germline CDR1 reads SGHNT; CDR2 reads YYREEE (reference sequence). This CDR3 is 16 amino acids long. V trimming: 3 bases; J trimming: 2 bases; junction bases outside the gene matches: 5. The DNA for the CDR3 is TGTGCCAGCAGCTCTCGGACTAGCGGACCCTACAATGAGCAGTTCTTC. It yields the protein CASSSRTSGPYNEQFF.

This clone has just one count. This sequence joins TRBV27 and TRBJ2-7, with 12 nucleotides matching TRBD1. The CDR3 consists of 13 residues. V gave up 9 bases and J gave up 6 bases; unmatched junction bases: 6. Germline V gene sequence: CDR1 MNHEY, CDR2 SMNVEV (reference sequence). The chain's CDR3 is CASGGQGAGEQYF. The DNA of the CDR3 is TGTGCCAGTGGGGGACAGGGGGCGGGCGAGCAGTACTTC.

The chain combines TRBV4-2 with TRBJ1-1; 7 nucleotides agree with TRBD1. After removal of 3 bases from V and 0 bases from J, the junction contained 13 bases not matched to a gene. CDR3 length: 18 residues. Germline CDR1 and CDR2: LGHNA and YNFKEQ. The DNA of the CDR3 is TGTGCCAGCAGCCAGGCTCGGACAGGAGCATTAATGAACACTGAAGCTTTCTTT. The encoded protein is CASSQARTGALMNTEAFF.

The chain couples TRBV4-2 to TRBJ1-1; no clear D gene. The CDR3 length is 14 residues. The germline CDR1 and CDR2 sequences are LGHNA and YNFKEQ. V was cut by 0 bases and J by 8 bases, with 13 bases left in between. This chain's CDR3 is CASSQDPRTDEAFF. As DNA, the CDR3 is TGTGCCAGCAGCCAAGATCCAAGGACTGACGAAGCTTTCTTT.

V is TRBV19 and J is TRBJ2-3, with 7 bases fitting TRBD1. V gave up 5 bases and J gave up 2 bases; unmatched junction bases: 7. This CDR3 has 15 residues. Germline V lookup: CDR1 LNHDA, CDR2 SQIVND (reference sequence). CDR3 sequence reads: CASSETGSVTDTQYF. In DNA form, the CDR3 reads TGTGCCAGTAGTGAGACAGGGTCCGTCACAGATACGCAGTATTTT. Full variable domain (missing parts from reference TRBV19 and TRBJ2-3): DGGITQSPKYLFRKEGQNVTLSCEQNLNHDAMYWYRQDPGQGLRLIYYSQIVNDFQKGDIAEGYSVSREKKESFPLTVTSAQKNPTAFYLCASSETGSVTDTQYFGPGTRLTVL.

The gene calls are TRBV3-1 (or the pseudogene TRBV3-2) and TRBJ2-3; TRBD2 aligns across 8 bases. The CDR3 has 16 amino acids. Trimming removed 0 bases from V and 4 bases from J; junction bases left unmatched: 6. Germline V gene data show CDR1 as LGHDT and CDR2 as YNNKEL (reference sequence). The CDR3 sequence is CASSQEPGLAADTQYF. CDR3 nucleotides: TGTGCCAGCAGCCAAGAACCAGGACTAGCTGCAGATACGCAGTATTTT.

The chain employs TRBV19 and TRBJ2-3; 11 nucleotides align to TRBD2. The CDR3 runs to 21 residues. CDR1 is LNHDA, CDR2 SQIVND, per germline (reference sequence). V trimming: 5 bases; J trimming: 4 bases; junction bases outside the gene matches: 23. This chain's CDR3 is CASSSDRDSGLAGGSSDTQYF. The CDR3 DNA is TGTGCCAGTAGTTCGGACCGGGACAGTGGGCTAGCGGGGGGTTCCTCAGATACGCAGTATTTT.

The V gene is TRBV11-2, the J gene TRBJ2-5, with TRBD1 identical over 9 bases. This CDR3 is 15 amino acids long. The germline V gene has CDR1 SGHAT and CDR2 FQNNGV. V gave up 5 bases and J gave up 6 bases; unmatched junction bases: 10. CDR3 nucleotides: TGTGCCAGCAGCCCCGGACAGGGGTTAACTAAGACCCAGTACTTC. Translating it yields CASSPGQGLTKTQYF.

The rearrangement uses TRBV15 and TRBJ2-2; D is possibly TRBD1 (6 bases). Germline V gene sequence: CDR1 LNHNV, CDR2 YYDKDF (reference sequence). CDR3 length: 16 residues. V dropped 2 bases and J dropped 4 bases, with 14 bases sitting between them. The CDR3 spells CATSRTDRTPTGELFF. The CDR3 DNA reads TGTGCCACCAGCAGAACAGACAGGACCCCCACCGGGGAGCTGTTTTTT.

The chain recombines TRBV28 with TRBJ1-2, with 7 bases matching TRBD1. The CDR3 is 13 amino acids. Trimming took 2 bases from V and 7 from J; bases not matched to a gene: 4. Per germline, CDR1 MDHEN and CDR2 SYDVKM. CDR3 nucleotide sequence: TGTGCCAGCAGTTTACAAGGGGGCATTGGCTACACCTTC. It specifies CASSLQGGIGYTF.

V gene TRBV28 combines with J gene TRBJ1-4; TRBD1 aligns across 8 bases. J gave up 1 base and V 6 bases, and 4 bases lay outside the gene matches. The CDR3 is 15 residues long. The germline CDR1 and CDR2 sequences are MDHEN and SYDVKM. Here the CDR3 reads CASSQQGVTNEKLFF. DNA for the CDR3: TGTGCCAGCAGCCAACAGGGGGTAACTAATGAAAAACTGTTTTTT. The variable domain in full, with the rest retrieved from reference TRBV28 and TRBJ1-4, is DVKVTQSSRYLVKRTGEKVFLECVQDMDHENMFWYRQDPGLGLRLIYFSYDVKMKEKGDIPEGYSVSREKKERFSLILESASTNQTSMYLCASSQQGVTNEKLFFGSGTQLSVL.

The CDR3 sequence: CASSPPAQETQYF. The CDR3 DNA reads as TGTGCCAGCAGTCCCCCCGCGCAAGAGACCCAGTACTTC. This rearrangement joins TRBV28 to TRBJ2-5; D not certain. The germline gives CDR1 MDHEN, CDR2 SYDVKM. V shed 5 bases and J shed 2 bases, with 9 bases lying between them. This CDR3 is built from 13 residues.

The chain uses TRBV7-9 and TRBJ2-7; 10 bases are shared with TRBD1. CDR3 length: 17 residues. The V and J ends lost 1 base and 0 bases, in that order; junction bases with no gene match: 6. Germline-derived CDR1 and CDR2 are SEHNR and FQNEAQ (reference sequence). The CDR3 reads CASSLGEGQGSSYEQYF. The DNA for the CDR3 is TGTGCCAGCAGCTTAGGAGAGGGACAGGGGAGCTCCTACGAGCAGTACTTC.

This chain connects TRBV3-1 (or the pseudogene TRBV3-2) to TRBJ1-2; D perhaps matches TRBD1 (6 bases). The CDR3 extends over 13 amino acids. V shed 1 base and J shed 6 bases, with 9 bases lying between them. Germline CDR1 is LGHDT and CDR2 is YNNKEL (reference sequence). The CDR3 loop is CASSQGGQNGYTF. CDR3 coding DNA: TGTGCCAGCAGCCAAGGTGGACAGAATGGCTACACCTTC.

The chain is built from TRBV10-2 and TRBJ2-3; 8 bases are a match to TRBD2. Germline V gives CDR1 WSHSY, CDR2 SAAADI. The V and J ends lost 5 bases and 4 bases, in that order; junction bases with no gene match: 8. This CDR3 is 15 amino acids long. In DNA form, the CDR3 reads TGCGCCAGCAGTCCGGGACTAGAATGGGCAGATACGCAGTATTTT. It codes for CASSPGLEWADTQYF.

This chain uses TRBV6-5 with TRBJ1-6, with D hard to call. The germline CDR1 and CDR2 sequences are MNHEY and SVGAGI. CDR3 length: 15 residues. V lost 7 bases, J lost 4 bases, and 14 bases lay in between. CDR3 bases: TGTGCCAGCACCGAGGTCGCGGTTTATAATTCACCCCTCCACTTT. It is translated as CASTEVAVYNSPLHF.

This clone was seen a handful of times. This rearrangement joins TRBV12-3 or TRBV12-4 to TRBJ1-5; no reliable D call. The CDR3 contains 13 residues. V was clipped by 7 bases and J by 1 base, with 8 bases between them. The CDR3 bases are TGTGCCAGCACCTTGCTAAGCAATCAGCCCCAGCATTTT. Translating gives CASTLLSNQPQHF.

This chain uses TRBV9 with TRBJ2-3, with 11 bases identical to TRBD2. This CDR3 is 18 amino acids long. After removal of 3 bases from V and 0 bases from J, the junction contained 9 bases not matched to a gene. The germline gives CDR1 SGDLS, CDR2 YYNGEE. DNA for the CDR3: TGTGCCAGCAGCGGAAACCGACTAGCGGGGACTAGCACAGATACGCAGTATTTT. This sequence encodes CASSGNRLAGTSTDTQYF.

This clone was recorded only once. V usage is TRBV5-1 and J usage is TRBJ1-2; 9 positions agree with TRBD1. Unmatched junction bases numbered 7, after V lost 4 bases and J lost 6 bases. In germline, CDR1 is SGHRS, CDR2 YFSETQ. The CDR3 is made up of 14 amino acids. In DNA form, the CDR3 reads TGCGCCAGCAGCGTAAAGGGACAGGGTGATGGCTACACCTTC. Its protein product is CASSVKGQGDGYTF.